This TCR beta chain was captured in a study of human T cells and chemical hapten exposure. In its sample, this clonotype was seen a few times. Its target is unknown. Germline CDR1 KGHSH, CDR2 LQKENI. The germline V and J ends were trimmed by 2 bases and 2 bases, with 9 bases remaining between them. The CDR3 runs to 14 residues. The time point was: patch test 3, about 24 weeks after DPC sensitization. The treatment: therapeutic diphenylcyclopropenone sensitization with weekly scalp DPC. MiXCR, applied by TCRdb to the RACE reads, yields one record per CDR3 protein. Of 70,000 or so distinct CDR3 sequences in the sample, around 10% were seen once. Study results and caveats: It was expanded TCRs that formed significantly more large CDR3 similarity clusters than controls did.

The origin of this receptor is a woman in her forties or fifties with alopecia areata. Some clones in this sample may be carry-over from other donors' samples. This sample comprised whole blood, obtained in connection with sensitization to the hapten diphenylcyclopropenone (DPC). The chain links TRBV18 to TRBJ1-2, with D maybe TRBD1 (5 bases). CDR3 nucleotide sequence: TGTGCCAGCTCACCAGGGACCACCAACTATGGCTACACCTTC. Translated, it gives CASSPGTTNYGYTF.